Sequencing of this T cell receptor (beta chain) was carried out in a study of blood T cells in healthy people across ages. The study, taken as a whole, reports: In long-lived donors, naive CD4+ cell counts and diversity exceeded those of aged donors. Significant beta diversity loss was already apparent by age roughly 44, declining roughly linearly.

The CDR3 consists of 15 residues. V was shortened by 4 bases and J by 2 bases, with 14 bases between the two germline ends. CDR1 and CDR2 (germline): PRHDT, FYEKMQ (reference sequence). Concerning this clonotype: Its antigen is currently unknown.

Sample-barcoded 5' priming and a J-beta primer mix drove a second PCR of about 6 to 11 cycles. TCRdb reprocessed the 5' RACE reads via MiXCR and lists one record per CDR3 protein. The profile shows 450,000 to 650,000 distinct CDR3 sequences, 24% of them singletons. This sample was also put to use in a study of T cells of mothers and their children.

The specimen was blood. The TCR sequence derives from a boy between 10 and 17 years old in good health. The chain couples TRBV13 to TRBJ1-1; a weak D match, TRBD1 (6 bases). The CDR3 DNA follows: TGTGCCAGCAGCTGGATACAGGGCCTAAACACTGAAGCTTTCTTT. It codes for CASSWIQGLNTEAFF. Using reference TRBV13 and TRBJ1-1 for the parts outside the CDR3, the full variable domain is AAGVIQSPRHLIKEKRETATLKCYPIPRHDTVYWYQQGPGQDPQFLISFYEKMQSDKGSIPDRFSAQQFSDYHSELNMSSLELGDSALYFCASSWIQGLNTEAFFGQGTRLTVV.